One TCR beta chain is described in this entry. The naive CD8 population came from CD45RO-negative cells selected for CCR7, without terminally differentiated effector memory CD45RA+ cells. These data belong to a study of shared clonotypes between healthy human individuals. Across the study: Sampling drew on donors who were two women and three men aged 18 to 49.

This CDR3 region has 14 residues. CDR1 is SEHNR and CDR2 is FQNEAQ in the germline V gene (reference sequence). After removal of 6 bases from V and 8 bases from J, the junction contained 8 bases not matched to a gene. TCRdb's table, derived via immunoSEQ multiplex PCR, lists solely in-frame clones and lacks some. The table records roughly 2,000,000 clones, 90% to 95% of them present only once. The chain links TRBV7-9 to TRBJ1-3, with 9 bases identical to TRBD1. The receptor comes from a man in his late teens or twenties in good health. Some clones in this sample may be carry-over from other donors' samples. The specimen was naive CD8+ T cells from PBMCs. The CDR3 bases are TGTGCCAGCAGGCCTGGGACAGGGCACGACACCATATATTTT. Protein sequence: CASRPGTGHDTIYF.